The T cell receptor (beta chain) under discussion was sequenced for a study of vaccination and CD4 T cells after COVID-19. V dropped 1 base and J dropped 4 bases, with 7 bases sitting between them. The CDR3 extends over 13 amino acids. Germline V gives CDR1 SNHLY, CDR2 FYNNEI. The study sequenced cultured CD4+ T cell DNA using the Oncomine TCR Beta short-read assay. TCRdb re-analysed the PCR reads in MiXCR, keeping a single row per CDR3 protein. Among 10,000 to 15,000 distinct CDR3 sequences listed, approximately 50% were seen once. Treatment of the sample: roughly ten-day PBMC culture with coronavirus spike peptide pools or control peptides (ViraFEST assay). The ViraFEST method relied on peptide pools to expand antigen-specific T cells, followed by TCR sequencing. A note on this clonotype: Antigen unknown.

Specimen: CD4+ T cells from blood, cultured in vitro. This clonotype was sampled from a human donor who had recovered from COVID-19. The gene calls are TRBV2 and TRBJ1-1; D gene ambiguous. The CDR3 loop reads CASSEEQATEAFF. In DNA, the CDR3 is TGTGCCAGCAGTGAAGAGCAGGCCACTGAAGCTTTCTTT.